The 14 T cell receptor beta chains below were found in one sample sequenced in a study of blood T cell repertoires in COVID-19. TCRdb's table, derived via immunoSEQ multiplex PCR, lists solely in-frame clones and lacks some. The repertoire holds 300,000 to 350,000 clones, with about nine tenths as singletons. Sequenced sample: PBMCs or T cells enriched from blood (not recorded which). These receptors were obtained from a woman aged 25 to 39 who had recovered from COVID-19.

The chain employs TRBV6-5 and TRBJ2-7; 8 bases map to TRBD1. The CDR3 contains 14 residues. V lost 6 bases, J lost 2 bases, and 6 bases stayed unmatched. CDR1 and CDR2 from the germline V gene are MNHEY and SVGAGI. CDR3 sequence: CASRGDRLTYEQYF. As DNA, the CDR3 is TGTGCCAGCAGGGGGGACAGGCTGACCTACGAGCAGTACTTC.

The CDR3 DNA reads TGTGCCAGCAGCTCTCTGTTGGCATCAGGGTACCAAGAGACCCAGTACTTC. This codes for CASSSLLASGYQETQYF. The chain links TRBV7-9 to TRBJ2-5, with D possibly being TRBD1 (5 bases). CDR1 SEHNR and CDR2 FQNEAQ come from the germline V gene (reference sequence). This CDR3 is 17 amino acids long. V was clipped by 4 bases and J by 0 bases, with 18 bases between them.

The J gene is TRBJ2-3, the V gene TRBV9, with unresolved D. This CDR3 is built from 14 residues. With 0 bases removed from V and 4 bases from J, the gap between germline ends came to 9 bases. Germline V lookup: CDR1 SGDLS, CDR2 YYNGEE. The CDR3 is CASSVDTRADTQYF. The CDR3 DNA reads as TGTGCCAGCAGCGTAGATACACGGGCAGATACGCAGTATTTT.

The V and J genes are TRBV19 and TRBJ2-2; TRBD2 is a possible D gene (6 bases). The V gene lost 1 base and the J gene lost 3 bases, with 9 bases spanning the gap. The CDR3 has 15 residues. The V gene's germline CDR1 is LNHDA and CDR2 SQIVND (reference sequence). The CDR3 bases are TGTGCCAGTAGTATAGCGGGAGATTACACCGGGGAGCTGTTTTTT. This sequence encodes CASSIAGDYTGELFF. Complete variable domain (other parts from reference TRBV19 and TRBJ2-2): DGGITQSPKYLFRKEGQNVTLSCEQNLNHDAMYWYRQDPGQGLRLIYYSQIVNDFQKGDIAEGYSVSREKKESFPLTVTSAQKNPTAFYLCASSIAGDYTGELFFGEGSRLTVL.

The rearrangement joins TRBV2 to TRBJ1-5; maybe TRBD1 (6 bases). The ends were cut back, 6 bases at V and 3 bases at J, with 15 bases in the middle. Germline loops: CDR1 SNHLY, CDR2 FYNNEI. The CDR3 covers 15 residues. The CDR3 loop is CASSHQQGDNQPQHF. The CDR3, as DNA: TGTGCCAGCAGCCACCAACAGGGAGACAATCAGCCCCAGCATTTT.

Remarks on this clone: Other nucleotide sequences from this sample produce the same CDR3. The V and J genes are TRBV19 and TRBJ1-5; 8 positions agree with TRBD1. CDR1 is LNHDA and CDR2 is SQIVND in the germline V gene (reference sequence). The CDR3 has 14 residues. V shed 5 bases, J shed 2 bases, and the junction held 2 bases outside the gene matches. CDR3 sequence (DNA): TGTGCCAGTAGTGGACAGGGCGGCAATCAGCCCCAGCATTTT. Its protein product is CASSGQGGNQPQHF.

The chain employs TRBV14 and TRBJ2-1; 8 nucleotides match TRBD1. The germline V gene encodes CDR1 SGHDN and CDR2 FVKESK. CDR3 length: 15 residues. V shed 5 bases, J shed 4 bases, and the junction held 7 bases outside the gene matches. CDR3 sequence: CASSSLDRAYNEQFF. CDR3 coding DNA: TGTGCCAGCAGCTCGCTGGACAGGGCTTACAATGAGCAGTTCTTC.

J is TRBJ1-5 and V is TRBV5-1; D is unclear. V was shortened by 0 bases and J by 5 bases, with 12 bases between the two germline ends. The CDR3 spans 15 residues. Germline lookup yields CDR1 SGHRS and CDR2 YFSETQ. In DNA form, the CDR3 reads TGCGCCAGCAGCTTGGCGGGGAATACGGATCAGCCCCAGCATTTT. It encodes CASSLAGNTDQPQHF.

The chain couples TRBV9 to TRBJ2-1; 12 bases are a match to TRBD2. Germline V gives CDR1 SGDLS, CDR2 YYNGEE. The CDR3 is 17 residues long. Unmatched junction bases numbered 12, after V lost 4 bases and J lost 7 bases. CDR3 protein: CASSKTLAGGPMNEQFF. The CDR3 DNA follows: TGTGCCAGCAGCAAAACCCTAGCGGGAGGGCCAATGAATGAGCAGTTCTTC.

This clone was seen only a few times. CDR3 nucleotides: TGTGCCAGCAGCTGGGACAGGGGGTACACAGATACGCAGTATTTT. It encodes CASSWDRGYTDTQYF. V gene TRBV7-2 combines with J gene TRBJ2-3; 11 bases align to TRBD1. Looked up from germline, CDR1 is SGHTA and CDR2 is FQGNSA. Losses at the gene ends were 4 bases for V and 2 bases for J; bases not matched to a gene: 2. The CDR3 spans 15 residues. Full variable domain (remainder filled in from reference TRBV7-2 and TRBJ2-3): GAGVSQSPSNKVTEKGKDVELRCDPISGHTALYWYRQSLGQGLEFLIYFQGNSAPDKSGLPSDRFSAERTGGSVSTLTIQRTQQEDSAVYLCASSWDRGYTDTQYFGPGTRLTVL.

This chain joins TRBV6-2 or TRBV6-3 and TRBJ2-1, with 9 positions matching TRBD1. The CDR3 loop spans 16 amino acids. V was clipped by 4 bases and J by 0 bases; unmatched bases: 4. The germline V gene encodes CDR1 MNHEY and CDR2 SVGEGT. CDR3 region: CASSLDRGRSYNEQFF. CDR3 sequence (DNA): TGTGCCAGCAGTTTGGACAGGGGTCGCTCCTACAATGAGCAGTTCTTC.

This sequence joins TRBV5-6 and TRBJ2-2; tentatively, D is TRBD2 (5 bases). The ends were cut back, 2 bases at V and 2 bases at J, with 7 bases in the middle. The CDR3 runs 14 residues. CDR1 SGHDT and CDR2 YYEEEE come from the germline V gene. CDR3 region: CASSFGLNTGELFF. The CDR3 nucleotides are TGTGCCAGCAGCTTCGGACTCAACACCGGGGAGCTGTTTTTT. The whole variable domain, filled in from reference TRBV5-6 and TRBJ2-2, reads DAGVTQSPTHLIKTRGQQVTLRCSPKSGHDTVSWYQQALGQGPQFIFQYYEEEERQRGNFPDRFSGHQFPNYSSELNVNALLLGDSALYLCASSFGLNTGELFFGEGSRLTVL.

The chain uses TRBV13 and TRBJ2-5; 10 positions match TRBD1. V lost 5 bases and J lost 4; bases outside the gene matches: 4. This CDR3 has 14 amino acids. Germline V gene lookup returns CDR1 PRHDT and CDR2 FYEKMQ (reference sequence). CDR3 coding DNA: TGTGCCAGCAGCCCGAGGACAGGGGGAGAGACCCAGTACTTC. Encoded protein: CASSPRTGGETQYF.

This clone was seen a few times. This chain links TRBV4-2 with TRBJ1-1; 7 nucleotides agree with TRBD1. J was trimmed by 2 bases and V by 4 bases; bases with no gene match: 19. The CDR3 contains 19 residues. The V gene's germline CDR1 is LGHNA and CDR2 YNFKEQ. The CDR3 nucleotides are TGTGCCAGCAGCCGAGACCGACCGGGACAGATAGGAGGAAACACTGAAGCTTTCTTT. Protein: CASSRDRPGQIGGNTEAFF.